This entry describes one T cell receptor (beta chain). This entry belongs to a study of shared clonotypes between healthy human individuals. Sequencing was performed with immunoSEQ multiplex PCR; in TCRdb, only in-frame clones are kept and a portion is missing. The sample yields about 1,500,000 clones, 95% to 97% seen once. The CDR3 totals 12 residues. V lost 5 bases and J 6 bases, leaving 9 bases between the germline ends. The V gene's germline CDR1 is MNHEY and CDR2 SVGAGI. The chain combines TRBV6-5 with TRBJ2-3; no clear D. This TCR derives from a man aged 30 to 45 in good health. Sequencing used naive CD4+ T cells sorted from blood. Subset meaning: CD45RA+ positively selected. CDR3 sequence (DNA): TGTGCCAGCAGTGAACGGTGGGATACGCAGTATTTT. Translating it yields CASSERWDTQYF.